These T cell receptor beta chains were read from a single sample in a study of blood T cell repertoires in COVID-19. The repertoire was sequenced with immunoSEQ multiplex PCR; TCRdb's copy has only in-frame clones and lacks some. The data show about 52,000 clones, over 75% seen once. Sequencing was performed on peripheral blood. These receptors were obtained from a human donor with active COVID-19. The donor label of this sample is uncertain. Each CDR3 is given with its conserved first and last residue. Each record gives: CDR3 protein, CDR3 DNA, J gene, D gene, V gene, clone size. The D gene is left open where the match is weak. Not every row has a clone size; where given, it reads once, few, many or a size class.

CDR3: CASGFVAGPNSGNTIYF
DNA: TGTGCTAGTGGTTTCGTGGCAGGTCCAAACTCTGGAAACACCATATATTTT
J: TRBJ1-3
D: -
V: TRBV12-5
size: -

CDR3: CASSLSSKQSYNEQFF
DNA: TGTGCCAGCAGCTTATCGAGTAAACAGAGCTACAATGAGCAGTTCTTC
J: TRBJ2-1
D: -
V: TRBV7-6
size: -

CDR3: CSVGTDRSKYNEQFF
DNA: TGCAGCGTGGGGACAGATCGTTCCAAATACAATGAGCAGTTCTTC
J: TRBJ2-1
D: TRBD1
V: TRBV29-1
size: -

CDR3: CASSQDIFAGQGYEQYF
DNA: TGCGCCAGCAGCCAAGATATCTTCGCTGGGCAGGGCTACGAGCAGTACTTC
J: TRBJ2-7
D: -
V: TRBV4-1
size: -

CDR3: CASKTPLGQGGCQPQHF
DNA: TGTGCCAGCAAGACTCCTTTGGGACAGGGAGGTTGTCAGCCCCAGCATTTT
J: TRBJ1-5
D: TRBD1
V: TRBV14
size: -

CDR3: CASSYSPGRTYGYTF
DNA: TGTGCCAGCAGTTATTCCCCAGGGAGGACCTATGGCTACACCTTC
J: TRBJ1-2
D: -
V: TRBV6-5
size: -

CDR3: CAGQGRPPSTEAFF
DNA: TGTGCCGGCCAGGGGCGGCCCCCGAGCACTGAAGCTTTCTTT
J: TRBJ1-1
D: -
V: TRBV21-1
size: few

CDR3: CASNKRGSQETQYF
DNA: TGTGCCAGTAATAAGCGGGGGTCACAAGAGACCCAGTACTTC
J: TRBJ2-5
D: TRBD2
V: TRBV19
size: -

CDR3: CASSPGQAQNEKLFF
DNA: TGCGCCAGCAGCCCTGGACAGGCCCAAAATGAAAAACTGTTTTTT
J: TRBJ1-4
D: TRBD1
V: TRBV5-1
size: -

CDR3: CASSVGIAGSDTQYF
DNA: TGTGCCAGCAGCGTTGGAATAGCGGGGTCAGATACGCAGTATTTT
J: TRBJ2-3
D: TRBD2
V: TRBV9
size: -

CDR3: CASSWGDSGEQYF
DNA: TGTGCCAGCAGCTGGGGGGACTCGGGCGAGCAGTACTTC
J: TRBJ2-7
D: -
V: TRBV11-2
size: -

CDR3: CASSPPGLAYTDTQYF
DNA: TGTGCCAGCTCACCACCGGGACTAGCGTACACAGATACGCAGTATTTT
J: TRBJ2-3
D: TRBD2
V: TRBV18
size: -

CDR3: CASSWVSGAGETQYF
DNA: TGTGCCAGCAGCTGGGTTAGCGGGGCCGGGGAGACCCAGTACTTC
J: TRBJ2-5
D: TRBD2
V: TRBV7-3
size: -

CDR3: CASSSVLAGGYEQYF
DNA: TGTGCCAGCAGCTCCGTACTAGCGGGGGGCTACGAGCAGTACTTC
J: TRBJ2-7
D: TRBD2
V: TRBV5-6
size: -

CDR3: CASSELDSRDPDTQYF
DNA: TGCGCCAGCAGTGAACTGGACAGTAGGGACCCAGATACGCAGTATTTT
J: TRBJ2-3
D: -
V: TRBV23-1
size: -

CDR3: CASRKQGNSGNTIYF
DNA: TGTGCCAGCAGGAAACAGGGCAACTCTGGAAACACCATATATTTT
J: TRBJ1-3
D: -
V: TRBV6-6
size: -

CDR3: CASSLSGQGNTEAFF
DNA: TGTGCCAGCAGCCTTTCGGGACAGGGCAACACTGAAGCTTTCTTT
J: TRBJ1-1
D: TRBD1
V: TRBV3-1/TRBV3-2
size: -

CDR3: CASRPGAGGYTF
DNA: TGTGCCAGCAGACCAGGGGCGGGTGGCTACACCTTC
J: TRBJ1-2
D: -
V: TRBV6-5
size: -

CDR3: CASKDGGAERGETQYF
DNA: TGTGCCAGCAAGGACGGGGGGGCCGAGAGGGGAGAGACCCAGTACTTC
J: TRBJ2-5
D: TRBD2
V: TRBV5-4
size: few

CDR3: CASRAGDWADTQYF
DNA: TGTGCCAGCAGGGCGGGGGATTGGGCAGATACGCAGTATTTT
J: TRBJ2-3
D: TRBD2
V: TRBV6-6
size: -

CDR3: CASSLGGRGLNEKLFF
DNA: TGTGCCAGCAGCTTAGGCGGGCGGGGACTGAATGAAAAACTGTTTTTT
J: TRBJ1-4
D: -
V: TRBV7-9
size: -

CDR3: CASGQGAPGSGYTF
DNA: TGTGCCAGTGGACAGGGGGCACCGGGATCGGGCTACACCTTC
J: TRBJ1-2
D: TRBD1
V: TRBV6-5
size: -

CDR3: CSASWTRQGMNTEAFF
DNA: TGCAGTGCTAGTTGGACCAGACAGGGCATGAACACTGAAGCTTTCTTT
J: TRBJ1-1
D: TRBD1
V: TRBV20-1
size: -

CDR3: CASRAGQGFQETQYF
DNA: TGTGCCAGTAGGGCGGGACAGGGTTTCCAAGAGACCCAGTACTTC
J: TRBJ2-5
D: TRBD1
V: TRBV19
size: -

CDR3: CATSATGSYEQYF
DNA: TGTGCCACCAGTGCGACGGGCTCCTACGAGCAGTACTTC
J: TRBJ2-7
D: -
V: TRBV24-1
size: -

CDR3: CASSIRGGLAGASYEQYF
DNA: TGTGCCAGTAGTATAAGAGGGGGACTAGCGGGGGCCTCCTACGAGCAGTACTTC
J: TRBJ2-7
D: TRBD2
V: TRBV19
size: -

CDR3: CASSLEGGTFSGNTIYF
DNA: TGTGCCAGCAGCTTAGAGGGGGGGACCTTCTCTGGAAACACCATATATTTT
J: TRBJ1-3
D: -
V: TRBV7-2
size: -

CDR3: CATSRIGAGNTIYF
DNA: TGTGCCACCAGCAGAATAGGGGCCGGAAACACCATATATTTT
J: TRBJ1-3
D: -
V: TRBV15
size: few

CDR3: CAISGGQGAGGANVLTF
DNA: TGTGCCATCAGTGGTGGACAGGGGGCTGGAGGGGCCAACGTCCTGACTTTC
J: TRBJ2-6
D: TRBD1
V: TRBV10-3
size: -

CDR3: CASSTLNQPQHF
DNA: TGTGCCAGCAGTACGCTAAATCAGCCCCAGCATTTT
J: TRBJ1-5
D: -
V: TRBV27
size: once

CDR3: CASSRRLGGPAAYEQYF
DNA: TGTGCCAGCAGCCGCCGACTGGGGGGGCCCGCCGCATACGAGCAGTACTTC
J: TRBJ2-7
D: -
V: TRBV5-4
size: -

CDR3: CASSLVSGSGANVLTF
DNA: TGCGCCAGCAGCTTGGTGTCGGGCTCTGGGGCCAACGTCCTGACTTTC
J: TRBJ2-6
D: -
V: TRBV5-1
size: -

CDR3: CASSYSRNSPLHF
DNA: TGTGCCAGCAGTTACTCCAGAAATTCACCCCTCCACTTT
J: TRBJ1-6
D: -
V: TRBV6-5
size: few

CDR3: CASSSVNTEAFF
DNA: TGTGCCAGCAGTTCGGTGAACACTGAAGCTTTCTTT
J: TRBJ1-1
D: -
V: TRBV6-2/TRBV6-3
size: -

CDR3: CASSANEAGGRFKQYF
DNA: TGTGCCAGCAGTGCTAATGAAGCGGGGGGCCGCTTTAAGCAGTACTTC
J: TRBJ2-7
D: TRBD2
V: TRBV6-2/TRBV6-3
size: -

CDR3: CASSLRTGWRSGELFF
DNA: TGTGCCAGCAGTTTGCGGACAGGGTGGAGGTCCGGGGAGCTGTTTTTT
J: TRBJ2-2
D: TRBD1
V: TRBV6-2/TRBV6-3
size: few

CDR3: CASSSGGEADTQYF
DNA: TGTGCCAGCAGTAGCGGGGGGGAGGCAGATACGCAGTATTTT
J: TRBJ2-3
D: TRBD2
V: TRBV6-1
size: -

CDR3: CASRTGKYGYTF
DNA: TGTGCCAGCCGAACAGGGAAATATGGCTACACCTTC
J: TRBJ1-2
D: -
V: TRBV28
size: -

CDR3: CASSLGTGNFNSPLHF
DNA: TGTGCCAGCAGCTTAGGCACAGGGAACTTTAATTCACCCCTCCACTTT
J: TRBJ1-6
D: -
V: TRBV7-9
size: few

CDR3: CASRRGGGAAAAGELFF
DNA: TGTGCCAGCAGGAGAGGCGGGGGGGCCGCAGCCGCCGGGGAGCTGTTTTTT
J: TRBJ2-2
D: TRBD2
V: TRBV7-3
size: -

CDR3: CASSANRGTNEKLFF
DNA: TGTGCCAGCTCAGCGAACAGGGGGACTAATGAAAAACTGTTTTTT
J: TRBJ1-4
D: TRBD1
V: TRBV18
size: -

CDR3: CASSLLGHEQYF
DNA: TGTGCCAGCAGCTTATTGGGCCACGAGCAGTACTTC
J: TRBJ2-7
D: -
V: TRBV7-2
size: medium-sized

CDR3: CASRTGADYGYTF
DNA: TGTGCCAGCAGGACAGGGGCAGACTATGGCTACACCTTC
J: TRBJ1-2
D: TRBD1
V: TRBV6-6
size: -

CDR3: CASSPSNSINYEQYF
DNA: TGTGCCAGCTCACCGAGCAACAGTATTAACTACGAGCAGTACTTC
J: TRBJ2-7
D: -
V: TRBV18
size: -

CDR3: CASSLVAGGSTDTQYF
DNA: TGCGCCAGCAGCTTGGTAGCGGGGGGGAGCACAGATACGCAGTATTTT
J: TRBJ2-3
D: TRBD2
V: TRBV5-1
size: -